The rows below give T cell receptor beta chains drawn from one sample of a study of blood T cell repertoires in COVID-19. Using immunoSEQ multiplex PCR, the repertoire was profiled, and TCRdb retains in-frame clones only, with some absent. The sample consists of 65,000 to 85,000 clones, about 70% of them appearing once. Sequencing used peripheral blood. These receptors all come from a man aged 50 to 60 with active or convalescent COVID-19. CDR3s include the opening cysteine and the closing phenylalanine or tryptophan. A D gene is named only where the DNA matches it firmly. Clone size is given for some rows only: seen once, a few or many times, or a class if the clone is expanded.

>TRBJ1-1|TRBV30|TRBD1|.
TGTGCCTGGAGTCCCAGGGACAGGGTCGCTGAAGCTTTCTTT
CAWSPRDRVAEAFF
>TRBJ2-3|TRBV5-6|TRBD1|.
TGTGCCAGCAGCTTAGGGACAGGGGAAGCAGATACGCAGTATTTT
CASSLGTGEADTQYF
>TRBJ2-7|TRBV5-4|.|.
TGTGCCAGCAGCTTGGAGGCTAGCGAGCAGTACTTC
CASSLEASEQYF
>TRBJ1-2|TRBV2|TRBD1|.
TGTGCCAGCAGTTCAGGGGGCCGAGGCTACACCTTC
CASSSGGRGYTF
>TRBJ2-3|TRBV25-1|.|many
TGTGCCAGCAGTCTAACAGGCTCAGATACGCAGTATTTT
CASSLTGSDTQYF
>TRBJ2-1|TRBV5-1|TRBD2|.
TGCGCCAGCAGCTTGGCGGCGGGGGGGGCCCACAGGGATGAGCAGTTCTTC
CASSLAAGGAHRDEQFF
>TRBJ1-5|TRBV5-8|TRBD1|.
TGTGCCAGCAGCCCCGGGACAGAGGAACAGCCCCAGCATTTT
CASSPGTEEQPQHF
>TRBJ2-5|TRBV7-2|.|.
TGTGCCAGCAGCGCGAACAGGGAGACCCAGTACTTC
CASSANRETQYF
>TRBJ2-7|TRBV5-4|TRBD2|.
TGTGCCAGCAGCGCCCAGGAGCGGGGGGGCTCCGAGCAGTACTTC
CASSAQERGGSEQYF
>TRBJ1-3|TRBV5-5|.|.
TGTGCCAGCAGCTTCGGGGACTCGAGAAACACCATATATTTT
CASSFGDSRNTIYF
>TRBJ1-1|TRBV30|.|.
TGTGCCTGGGACAACATGAACACTGAAGCTTTCTTT
CAWDNMNTEAFF
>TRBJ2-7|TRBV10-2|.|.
TGCGCCAGCACCGAACCCGGGGACTCCTACGAGCAGTACTTC
CASTEPGDSYEQYF
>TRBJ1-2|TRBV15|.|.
TGTGCCACCAGCAGAGATCGGGAAAACTATGGCTACACCTTC
CATSRDRENYGYTF
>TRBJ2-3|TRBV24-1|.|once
TGTGCCACCAGTGACCCCCAGGGCGGCACAGATACGCAGTATTTT
CATSDPQGGTDTQYF
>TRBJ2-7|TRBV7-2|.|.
TGTGCCAGCAGCCCTCCCTGGGCTGGCGAGCAGTACTTC
CASSPPWAGEQYF
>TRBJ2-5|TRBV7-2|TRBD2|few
TGTGCCAGCAGCTTAAGGAGCGGGGGACAAGAGACCCAGTACTTC
CASSLRSGGQETQYF
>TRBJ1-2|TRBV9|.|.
TGTGCCAGCAGCCTATTCGGGGGCTACACCTTC
CASSLFGGYTF
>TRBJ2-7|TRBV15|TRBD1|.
TGTGCCACCAGCAGAGATAGGGGGCAGTACGAGCAGTACTTC
CATSRDRGQYEQYF
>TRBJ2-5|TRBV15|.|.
TGTGCCACCAGCAGAGATCCTCCTGGGCGGGGCTTGGGAGAGACCCAGTACTTC
CATSRDPPGRGLGETQYF
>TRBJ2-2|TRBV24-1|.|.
TGTGCCACGAACGGGGGTTCGAACACCGGGGAGCTGTTTTTT
CATNGGSNTGELFF
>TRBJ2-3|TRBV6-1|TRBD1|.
TGTGCCAGCACGACAGGGTCAGATACGCAGTATTTT
CASTTGSDTQYF
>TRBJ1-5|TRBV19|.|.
TGTGCCAGTAGTATGAACAGGCGGTCTAGCAATCAGCCCCAGCATTTT
CASSMNRRSSNQPQHF
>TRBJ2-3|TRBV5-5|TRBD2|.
TGTGCCAGCAGCTTGGCCCCGGGACTAACCACAGATACGCAGTATTTT
CASSLAPGLTTDTQYF
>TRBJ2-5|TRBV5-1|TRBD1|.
TGCGCCAGCAGCTTGGAGGGACAGGGTCAAGAGACCCAGTACTTC
CASSLEGQGQETQYF
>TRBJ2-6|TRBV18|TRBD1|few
TGTGCCAGCTCACCCCGGGACAGGGACTTCTCTGGGGCCAACGTCCTGACTTTC
CASSPRDRDFSGANVLTF
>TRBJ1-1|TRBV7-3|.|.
TGTGCCAGCAGCTCCCAGGATGGGAACACTGAAGCTTTCTTT
CASSSQDGNTEAFF
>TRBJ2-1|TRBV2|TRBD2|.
TGTGCCAGCAAGGTGCGGGGGGCGGCCTACAATGAGCAGTTCTTC
CASKVRGAAYNEQFF
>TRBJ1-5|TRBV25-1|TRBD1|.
TGTGCCAGCAGTGGTACAGGGGAGGTTGATCAGCCCCAGCATTTT
CASSGTGEVDQPQHF
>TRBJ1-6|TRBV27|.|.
TGTGCCAGCAGTTTAGCGGCTCATGCACCCCTCCACTTT
CASSLAAHAPLHF
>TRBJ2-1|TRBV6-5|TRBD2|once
TGTGCCAGCAGACTCCAGCGCGGGGGGGCAGGAGAGCAGTTCTTC
CASRLQRGGAGEQFF
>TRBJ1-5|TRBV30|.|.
TGTGCCTGGATGGTTGGGGCGGGCAATCAGCCCCAGCATTTT
CAWMVGAGNQPQHF
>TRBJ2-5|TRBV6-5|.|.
TGTGCCAGCAGACCCACCTTATCGGTGACCCAGTACTTC
CASRPTLSVTQYF
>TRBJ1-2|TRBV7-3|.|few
TGTGCCAGCAGCCCCCGGGGGGGGAAGGATGGCTACACCTTC
CASSPRGGKDGYTF
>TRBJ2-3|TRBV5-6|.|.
TGTGCCAGCAGCTGGGGGGACAGTAGGGCCCCAGATACGCAGTATTTT
CASSWGDSRAPDTQYF
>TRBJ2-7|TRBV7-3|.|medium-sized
TGTGCCAGCAGCTTAGGGGCAGGGGACTACGAGCAGTACTTC
CASSLGAGDYEQYF
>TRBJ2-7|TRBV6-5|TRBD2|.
TGTGCCAGCAGTTACTCTTTCGTAGCGGGACCCCTCGAGCAGTACTTC
CASSYSFVAGPLEQYF
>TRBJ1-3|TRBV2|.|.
TGTGCCAGCAAGGAGAGGGGAAACACCATATATTTT
CASKERGNTIYF
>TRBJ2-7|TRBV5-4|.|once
TGTGCCAGCAGCTCGGCGGGACAGTTGGAGCAGTACTTC
CASSSAGQLEQYF
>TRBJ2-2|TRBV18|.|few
TGTGCCAGCTCAAAGGGACAAGCAATCGGGGAGCTGTTTTTT
CASSKGQAIGELFF
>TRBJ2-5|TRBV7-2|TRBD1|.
TGTGCCAGCAGCCCAGGGGGCCCTCTAAGAGAGACCCAGTACTTC
CASSPGGPLRETQYF
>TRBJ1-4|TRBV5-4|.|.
TGTGCCAGCAGCTTGGATTCAGGGGAGCGTCCGGAAAAACTGTTTTTT
CASSLDSGERPEKLFF
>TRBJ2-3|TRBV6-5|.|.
TGTGCCAGCAGCCTAAGTTGGTCCACAGATACGCAGTATTTT
CASSLSWSTDTQYF
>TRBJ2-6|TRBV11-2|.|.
TGTGCCAGCCGCTCGGGGGGCGGTGTTGGGGCCAACGTCCTGACTTTC
CASRSGGGVGANVLTF
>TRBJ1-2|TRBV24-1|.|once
TGTGCCACCCAGTTGGGGCCCCAAGGTGGCTACACCTTC
CATQLGPQGGYTF
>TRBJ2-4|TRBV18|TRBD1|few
TGTGCCACGCTACAGGGGGGCGGAAACATTCAGTACTTC
CATLQGGGNIQYF
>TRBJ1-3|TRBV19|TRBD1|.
TGTGCCAGTAGTATGGGACAGGGGGCCAACACCATATATTTT
CASSMGQGANTIYF
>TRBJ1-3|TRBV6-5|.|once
TGTGCCAGCAGTTACTCTCATTCGGGGGGAAACACCATATATTTT
CASSYSHSGGNTIYF